The 27 T cell receptor beta chains below all came from one sample that was sequenced in a study of T cells expressing NK-cell markers. TCRdb reprocessed the 5' RACE reads and keeps a single row for each CDR3 protein, giving no DNA. Recorded for this sample: 400,000 or so distinct CDR3 sequences. The specimen was blood T cells: a sorted CD56 or NKG2C T cell subset, CD4+ or CD8+ T cells, or bulk PBMC T cells (not recorded which). All receptors derive from a woman in her fifties or sixties in good health.

This sequence joins TRBV15 and TRBJ2-2. Germline CDR1 and CDR2: LNHNV and YYDKDF (reference sequence). This CDR3 contains 15 residues. The CDR3 spells CATSRDAVNTGELFF.

The chain has TRBV9 and TRBJ2-5. The CDR3 is 12 residues long. Germline CDR1 reads SGDLS; CDR2 reads YYNGEE. The CDR3 here is CASSSHQETQYF.

J is TRBJ2-3 and V is TRBV5-1; the TRBD1 assignment by TCRdb is unverifiable without DNA. The CDR3 is made up of 16 amino acids. Germline CDR1 is SGHRS and CDR2 is YFSETQ. CDR3 region: CASSVQGARRTDTQYF. Full variable domain (remainder filled in from reference TRBV5-1 and TRBJ2-3): KAGVTQTPRYLIKTRGQQVTLSCSPISGHRSVSWYQQTPGQGLQFLFEYFSETQRNKGNFPGRFSGRQFSNSRSEMNVSTLELGDSALYLCASSVQGARRTDTQYFGPGTRLTVL.

The chain combines TRBV6-4 with TRBJ1-1. The CDR3 consists of 15 residues. Germline CDR1 reads MRHNA; CDR2 reads SNTAGT. The CDR3 is CASSDSNGESTEAFF.

The chain carries TRBV5-1 and TRBJ2-1. The CDR3 extends over 13 amino acids. From germline, CDR1 is SGHRS and CDR2 YFSETQ. CDR3 sequence: CASSLELVREQFF.

The rearrangement uses TRBV29-1 and TRBJ2-1; the TCRdb call, TRBD2, lacks DNA for checking. Looked up from germline, CDR1 is SQVTM and CDR2 is ANQGSEA. The CDR3 loop spans 11 amino acids. The CDR3 reads CSAMGSGAQFF.

V gene TRBV20-1 combines with J gene TRBJ2-1; the D gene TCRdb calls, TRBD2, cannot be checked with no DNA. Germline CDR1 is DFQATT and CDR2 is SNEGSKA (reference sequence). This CDR3 spans 14 amino acids. The CDR3 sequence: CSARDAGKRDEQFF.

The CDR3 loop is CASSGPGSTEAFF. The chain employs TRBV7-9 and TRBJ1-1; TCRdb proposes TRBD1, but this gene call is untestable without DNA. Germline V gene lookup returns CDR1 SEHNR and CDR2 FQNEAQ (reference sequence). This CDR3 region has 13 residues.

The chain is built from TRBV29-1 and TRBJ1-1; as DNA is missing, the TRBD1 call by TCRdb cannot be tested. CDR1 and CDR2 (germline): SQVTM, ANQGSEA. The CDR3 covers 14 residues. The CDR3 loop is CSAVRGAENTEAFF.

The chain carries TRBV20-1 and TRBJ1-4. The CDR3 is made up of 15 amino acids. CDR1 is DFQATT, CDR2 SNEGSKA, per germline (reference sequence). The CDR3 is CSARDKRSTNEKLFF.

The V and J genes are TRBV5-1 and TRBJ2-5; as DNA is missing, the TRBD2 call by TCRdb cannot be tested. The CDR3 spans 16 residues. The germline V gene encodes CDR1 SGHRS and CDR2 YFSETQ. The CDR3 here is CASSLWTSGTQETQYF.

This rearrangement joins TRBV24-1 to TRBJ2-5. CDR3 length equals 13 residues. CDR1 is KGHDR and CDR2 is SFDVKD in the germline V gene. The CDR3 sequence: CATSDHSQETQYF.

This chain joins TRBV5-1 and TRBJ1-1. Germline V CDR1 and CDR2: SGHRS, YFSETQ. There are 15 residues in the CDR3. The CDR3 protein is CASSLEGPMNTEAFF.

The chain combines TRBV5-4 with TRBJ2-3; absent DNA, TCRdb's TRBD1 call cannot be checked. Germline values: CDR1 SGHNT, CDR2 YYREEE (reference sequence). This CDR3 is 14 amino acids long. CDR3 sequence: CASRAGTDTDTQYF.

The chain links TRBV5-1 to TRBJ2-7; as DNA is missing, the TRBD1 call by TCRdb cannot be tested. Germline CDR1 SGHRS, CDR2 YFSETQ. This CDR3 has 14 amino acids. The CDR3 is CASSYGQGPYEQYF.

The rearrangement links TRBV15 to TRBJ2-6; TCRdb's D gene call, TRBD1, goes unchecked for lack of DNA. CDR1 is LNHNV, CDR2 YYDKDF, per germline (reference sequence). The CDR3 is made up of 15 amino acids. The CDR3 is CATSRTGSGANVLTF. Together with reference TRBV15 and TRBJ2-6, the CDR3 gives the full variable domain: DAMVIQNPRYQVTQFGKPVTLSCSQTLNHNVMYWYQQKSSQAPKLLFHYYDKDFNNEADTPDNFQSRRPNTSFCFLDIRSPGLGDTAMYLCATSRTGSGANVLTFGAGSRLTVL.

The chain has TRBV12-3 or TRBV12-4 and TRBJ1-5; lacking DNA, the TRBD1 call made by TCRdb goes unchecked. The CDR3 runs 14 residues. CDR3 region: CASSLMTGGGPQHF.

The V call is TRBV27, the J call TRBJ2-4; TCRdb reports TRBD1, a call that lacks DNA to check it against. Per germline, CDR1 MNHEY and CDR2 SMNVEV (reference sequence). The CDR3 has 16 amino acids. The CDR3 sequence: CASSALPGPAKNIQYF.

The V and J genes are TRBV5-1 and TRBJ2-7; the TRBD1 assignment by TCRdb is unverifiable without DNA. This CDR3 contains 15 residues. The germline CDR1 and CDR2 sequences are SGHRS and YFSETQ. The CDR3 here is CASSLVGQQAYEQYF. The full variable domain, rest sourced from reference TRBV5-1 and TRBJ2-7, is KAGVTQTPRYLIKTRGQQVTLSCSPISGHRSVSWYQQTPGQGLQFLFEYFSETQRNKGNFPGRFSGRQFSNSRSEMNVSTLELGDSALYLCASSLVGQQAYEQYFGPGTRLTVT.

This chain uses TRBV20-1 with TRBJ1-1; TCRdb's D call, TRBD1, is unchecked because there is no DNA. There are 13 residues in the CDR3. Looked up from germline, CDR1 is DFQATT and CDR2 is SNEGSKA (reference sequence). CDR3: CSYQGQMNTEAFF.

The chain recombines TRBV13 with TRBJ2-5; the TCRdb call, TRBD2, lacks DNA for checking. CDR3 length equals 14 residues. Per the germline V gene, CDR1 is PRHDT and CDR2 is FYEKMQ (reference sequence). This chain's CDR3 is CASSLWEGEETQYF.

This sequence joins TRBV4-1 and TRBJ2-3; TCRdb reports TRBD1, a call that lacks DNA to check it against. This CDR3 is 17 amino acids long. Germline V gene sequence: CDR1 MGHRA, CDR2 YSYEKL. CDR3 in amino acids: CASSRKLTGGTSDTQYF.

The chain employs TRBV15 and TRBJ2-7; TCRdb lists TRBD2, though no DNA is available to test this call. The CDR3 spans 15 residues. Germline loops: CDR1 LNHNV, CDR2 YYDKDF (reference sequence). CDR3 amino acids: CATSRGDNLLYEQYF.

The rearrangement joins TRBV9 to TRBJ2-4; TCRdb's assignment of TRBD2 cannot be checked, as there is no DNA. This CDR3 comprises 17 residues. Per the germline V gene, CDR1 is SGDLS and CDR2 is YYNGEE. The CDR3 region is CASSTGLAGGYGNIQYF.

This chain connects TRBV15 to TRBJ2-5; lacking DNA, the TRBD2 call made by TCRdb goes unchecked. This CDR3 is built from 15 residues. Germline CDR1 and CDR2: LNHNV and YYDKDF (reference sequence). The CDR3 protein is CATSPSGAKEETQYF.

This chain connects TRBV3-1 to TRBJ1-2. Germline CDR1 reads LGHDT; CDR2 reads YNNKEL (reference sequence). There are 15 residues in the CDR3. Here the CDR3 reads CASSQDSTDDYGYTF. Supplemented by reference TRBV3-1 and TRBJ1-2, the full variable domain reads DTAVSQTPKYLVTQMGNDKSIKCEQNLGHDTMYWYKQDSKKFLKIMFSYNNKELIINETVPNRFSPKSPDKAHLNLHINSLELGDSAVYFCASSQDSTDDYGYTFGSGTRLTVV.

The chain uses TRBV24-1 and TRBJ2-5; as DNA is missing, the TRBD1 call by TCRdb cannot be tested. The CDR3 is 15 amino acids. Germline-derived CDR1 and CDR2 are KGHDR and SFDVKD. This CDR3 reads CATSEHGQKQETQYF.